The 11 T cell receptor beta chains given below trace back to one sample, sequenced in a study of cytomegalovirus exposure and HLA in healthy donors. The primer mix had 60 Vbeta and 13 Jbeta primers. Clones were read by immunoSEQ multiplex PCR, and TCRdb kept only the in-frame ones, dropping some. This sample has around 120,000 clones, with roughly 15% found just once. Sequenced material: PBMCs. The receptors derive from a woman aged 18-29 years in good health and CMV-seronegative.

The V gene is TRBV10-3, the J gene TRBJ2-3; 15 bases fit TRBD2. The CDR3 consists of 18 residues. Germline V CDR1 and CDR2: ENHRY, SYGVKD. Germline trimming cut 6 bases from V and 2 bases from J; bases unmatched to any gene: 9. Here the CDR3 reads CAIRPGLAGGIYTDTQYF. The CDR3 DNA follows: TGTGCCATCAGGCCGGGACTAGCGGGGGGTATATACACAGATACGCAGTATTTT.

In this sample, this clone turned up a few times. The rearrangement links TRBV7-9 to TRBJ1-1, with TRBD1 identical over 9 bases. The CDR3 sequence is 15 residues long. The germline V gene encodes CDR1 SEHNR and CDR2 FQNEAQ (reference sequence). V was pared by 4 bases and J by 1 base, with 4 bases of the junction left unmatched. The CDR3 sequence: CASSSLTGGNTEAFF. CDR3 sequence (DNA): TGTGCCAGCAGCTCCCTGACAGGGGGGAACACTGAAGCTTTCTTT.

The CDR3 sequence is CASSFRGTNSPLHF. The DNA for the CDR3 is TGTGCCAGCAGTTTCAGGGGAACGAATTCACCCCTCCACTTT. The chain recombines TRBV27 with TRBJ1-6; D is possibly TRBD1 (6 bases). Germline V gene sequence: CDR1 MNHEY, CDR2 SMNVEV (reference sequence). The V end was cut by 3 bases, the J end by 7 bases, with 10 bases between. This CDR3 spans 14 amino acids.

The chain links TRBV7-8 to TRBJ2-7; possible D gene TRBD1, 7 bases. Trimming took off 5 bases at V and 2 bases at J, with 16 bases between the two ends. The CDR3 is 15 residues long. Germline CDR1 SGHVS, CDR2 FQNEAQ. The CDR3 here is CASSQRGRDPYEQYF. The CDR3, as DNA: TGTGCCAGCAGCCAGAGGGGGCGGGATCCCTACGAGCAGTACTTC.

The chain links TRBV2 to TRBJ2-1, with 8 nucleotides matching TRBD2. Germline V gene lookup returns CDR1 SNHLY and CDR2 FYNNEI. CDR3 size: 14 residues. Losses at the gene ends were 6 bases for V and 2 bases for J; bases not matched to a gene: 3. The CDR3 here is CASRGGGTYNEQFF. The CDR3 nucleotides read TGTGCCAGCAGGGGCGGGGGGACCTACAATGAGCAGTTCTTC.

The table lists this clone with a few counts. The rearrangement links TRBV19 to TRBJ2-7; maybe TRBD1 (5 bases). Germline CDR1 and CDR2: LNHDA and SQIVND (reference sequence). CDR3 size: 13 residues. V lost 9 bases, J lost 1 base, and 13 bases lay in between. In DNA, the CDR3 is TGTGCCAGCAGTGGTCAGGGTTCCTACGAGCAGTACTTC. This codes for CASSGQGSYEQYF.

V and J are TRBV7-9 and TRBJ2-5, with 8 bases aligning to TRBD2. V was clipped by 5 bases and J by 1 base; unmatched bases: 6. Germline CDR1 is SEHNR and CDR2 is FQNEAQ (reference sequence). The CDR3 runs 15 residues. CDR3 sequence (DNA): TGTGCCAGCAGCCCGGGGGGGTATACCCAAGAGACCCAGTACTTC. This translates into CASSPGGYTQETQYF.

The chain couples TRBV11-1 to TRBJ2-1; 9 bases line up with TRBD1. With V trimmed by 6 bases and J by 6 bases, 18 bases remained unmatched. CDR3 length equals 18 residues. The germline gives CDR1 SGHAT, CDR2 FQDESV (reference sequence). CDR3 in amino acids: CASSPPLDTGGLVNEQFF. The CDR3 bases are TGTGCCAGCAGTCCCCCCCTTGATACAGGGGGCCTGGTCAATGAGCAGTTCTTC.

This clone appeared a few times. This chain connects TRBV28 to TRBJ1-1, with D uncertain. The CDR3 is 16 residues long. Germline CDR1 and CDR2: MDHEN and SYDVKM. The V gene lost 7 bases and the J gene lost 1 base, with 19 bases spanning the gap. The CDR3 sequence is CASKKEVGRSNTEAFF. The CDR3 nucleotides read TGTGCCAGCAAAAAGGAGGTAGGGCGGTCGAACACTGAAGCTTTCTTT.

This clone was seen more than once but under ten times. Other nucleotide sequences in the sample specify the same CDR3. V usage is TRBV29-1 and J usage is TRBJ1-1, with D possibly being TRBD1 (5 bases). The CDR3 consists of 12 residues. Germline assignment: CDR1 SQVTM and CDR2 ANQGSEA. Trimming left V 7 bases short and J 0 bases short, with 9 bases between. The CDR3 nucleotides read TGCAGCGCCCGGGGGGTGAACACTGAAGCTTTCTTT. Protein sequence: CSARGVNTEAFF. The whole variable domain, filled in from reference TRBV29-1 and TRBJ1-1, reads SAVISQKPSRDICQRGTSLTIQCQVDSQVTMMFWYRQQPGQSLTLIATANQGSEATYESGFVIDKFPISRPNLTFSTLTVSNMSPEDSSIYLCSARGVNTEAFFGQGTRLTVV.

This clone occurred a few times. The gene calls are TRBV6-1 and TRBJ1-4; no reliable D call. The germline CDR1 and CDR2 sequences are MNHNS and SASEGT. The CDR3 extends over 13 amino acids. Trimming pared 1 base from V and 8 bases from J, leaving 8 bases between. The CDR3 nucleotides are TGTGCCAGCAGTGAAGATAGATGGGAAAAACTGTTTTTT. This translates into CASSEDRWEKLFF.